This T cell receptor beta chain was found in a study of control samples from healthy donors and cancer patients. This CDR3 is built from 14 residues. V shed 5 bases and J shed 7 bases, with 12 bases lying between them. The germline CDR1 and CDR2 sequences are SGHVS and FQNEAQ. Libraries were prepared by immunoSEQ multiplex PCR; TCRdb keeps only in-frame clonotypes and omits some of them. This table has over 200,000 clones, approximately 80% appearing once. The sequence was collected from a woman aged 60-70 years with lung cancer. The chain employs TRBV7-8 and TRBJ1-6; no clear D gene. The sequenced sample was PBMCs. DNA of the CDR3: TGTGCCAGCAGCACCAGAAAGGAGAATTCACCCCTCCACTTT. Amino acid sequence: CASSTRKENSPLHF.